The sequence of this T cell receptor (beta chain) was determined in a study of T cell responses to AZD1222 COVID-19 vaccine (TCRdb year 2021). About the study as a whole: AZD1222 recipients whose second dose came at about 4 weeks and those whose second dose came at about 12 weeks were combined into one group, since spike-specific TCR depth and breadth did not differ between the two schedules. TCR sequencing covered more than 230 trial participants: 207 given two doses of AZD1222 and about 26 given two doses of MenACWY control vaccine. Trial participants were enrolled by age into subgroups of 18-55, 56-69 and 70-plus years, and around 140, 26 and 57 TCR-sequenced participants, respectively, were included in these subgroups.

The time point label of this sample denotes: baseline before first vaccination. The vaccinee samples were drawn from two UK trials, COV001 and COV002, one of which was a single-blind randomized controlled phase 2/3 trial testing AZD1222 (ChAdOx1 nCoV-19) in healthy adults. For TCRbeta chain sequencing, PBMC samples were collected from trial participants at day 0 and at day 28 after the second dose. At the junction V is shortened by 0 bases and J by 5 bases, with 8 bases in between. The CDR3 sequence holds 15 residues, the cysteine and phenylalanine included. The only DNA kept is the CDR3, 45 bases in frame from the first base. CDR1 and CDR2 were assigned from the germline V gene as LGHNA and YNFKEQ. General findings and caveats noted by the study authors: Reportedly, close to half of the unique spike-specific TCRs recognized epitopes lying outside the regions that are mutated in the B.1.351 and B.1.1.7 variants. Most participants were white British and females outnumbered males, and the authors suggested that clonal diversity may have been underestimated. Conclusions about previously exposed vaccinees are limited because only six or seven AZD1222 recipients were SARS-CoV-2 seropositive at baseline. A significant rise in spike-specific TCR breadth and depth was observed after two AZD1222 doses relative to day 0 and relative to MenACWY recipients. No day 14 peak-response samples were available, so repertoires were characterized only after the peak T cell response. The whole spike protein was spanned by vaccine-associated CD4 TCRs, and dominant responses were seen in regions 160-218 and 743-854. In the small 56-69-year group, the increase in depth fell short of significance, most likely because of low power.

The CDR3 regions of human TCRbeta chains were analyzed by immunosequencing. The original pipeline was this. Repertoire TCRs were matched against a reference library of SARS-CoV-2-specific TCRs generated with the MIRA antigen-specificity platform. Breadth meant the fraction of unique TCRs that were SARS-CoV-2-associated, whereas depth meant the fraction of total T cells that were SARS-CoV-2-associated. Using the MIRA data, each spike-specific TCR was assigned both to the spike region to which the TCR was reactive and to a CD4 or CD8 class. Log10-transformed breadth and depth values were compared by one-way ANOVA with Sidak's multiple comparisons tests. TCRdb retrieved this table from immuneACCESS and kept in-frame rearrangements only. Not all clones are present; in checked studies, unresolved V genes account for under half, and no reason is known for the remainder. That table is the source of V, J and clone size, and D and trimming were worked out from the DNA. The sample has 150,000 or so clones on record, less than 95% of them singletons. In total, the top ten clones hold about 1.4% of the sample.

A remark on this clone: What this receptor recognizes is not known. No base quality values were provided; no much bigger clone lies one nucleotide off.

The sequencing here drew on peripheral blood, taken on day 0 of AZD1222 vaccination. The chain employs TRBV4-2 and TRBJ2-6; too little of a D gene remains to name it. The receptor was derived from an adult in good health. DNA sequence: TGTGCCAGCAGCCAAGAGATTCACTGGGCCAACGTCCTGACTTTC. It codes for CASSQEIHWANVLTF.